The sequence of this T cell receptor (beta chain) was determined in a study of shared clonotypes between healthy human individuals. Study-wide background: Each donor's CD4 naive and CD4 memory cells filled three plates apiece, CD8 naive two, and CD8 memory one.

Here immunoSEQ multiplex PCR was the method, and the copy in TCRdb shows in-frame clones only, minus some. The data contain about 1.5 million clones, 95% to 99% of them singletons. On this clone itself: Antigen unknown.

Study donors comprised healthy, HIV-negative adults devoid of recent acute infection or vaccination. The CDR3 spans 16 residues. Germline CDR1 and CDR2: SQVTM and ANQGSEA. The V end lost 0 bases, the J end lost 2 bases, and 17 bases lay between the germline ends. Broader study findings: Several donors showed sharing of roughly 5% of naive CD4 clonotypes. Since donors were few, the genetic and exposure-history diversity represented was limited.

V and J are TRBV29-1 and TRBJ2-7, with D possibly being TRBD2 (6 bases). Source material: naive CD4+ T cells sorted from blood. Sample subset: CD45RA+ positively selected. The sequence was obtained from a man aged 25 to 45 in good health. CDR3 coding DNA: TGCAGCGTTGAAGATCATGTGGGAGGCTACCCCTACGAGCAGTACTTC. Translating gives CSVEDHVGGYPYEQYF.